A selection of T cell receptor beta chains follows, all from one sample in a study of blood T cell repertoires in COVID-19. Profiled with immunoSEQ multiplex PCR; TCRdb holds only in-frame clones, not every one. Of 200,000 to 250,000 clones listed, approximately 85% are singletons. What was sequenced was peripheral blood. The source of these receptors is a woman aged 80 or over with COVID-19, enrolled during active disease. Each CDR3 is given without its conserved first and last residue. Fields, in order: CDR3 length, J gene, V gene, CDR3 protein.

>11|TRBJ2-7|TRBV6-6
ASSPGGMYEQY
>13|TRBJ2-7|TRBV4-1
ASSQGGQPDYEQY
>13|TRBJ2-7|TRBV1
TSSYASGYRYEQY
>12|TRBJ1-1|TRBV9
ASSVRTANTEAF
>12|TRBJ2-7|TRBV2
ASSPGRVSYEQY
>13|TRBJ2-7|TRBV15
ATSQIETGAREQY
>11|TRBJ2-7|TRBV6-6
ASKRGPPYEQY
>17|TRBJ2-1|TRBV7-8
ASSSEVVAGGRGKVEQF
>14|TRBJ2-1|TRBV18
ASSPLSGRGDNEQF
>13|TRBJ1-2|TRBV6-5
ASSREGTENYGYT